This T cell receptor beta chain comes out of a study of blood T cell repertoires in COVID-19. This clone came up a few times. Sequenced by immunoSEQ multiplex PCR; TCRdb stores in-frame clones only, minus some. The profile shows some 140,000 clones, 70% to 90% of them singletons. Germline CDR1 GTSNPN, CDR2 SVGIG (reference sequence). This CDR3 has 15 residues. Trimming took 2 bases from V and 5 from J; bases not matched to a gene: 7. The rearrangement uses TRBV30 and TRBJ1-5; TRBD1 matches at 9 bases. This receptor was taken from a woman between 45 and 65 years old who had recovered from COVID-19. The sample consisted of peripheral blood. CDR3 coding DNA: TGTGCCTGGAGTCCCCGGGACAGGGTTCATCAGCCCCAGCATTTT. Translation gives CAWSPRDRVHQPQHF.